This section outlines one T cell receptor beta chain sequence together with its context. What it recognizes is unknown. This entry belongs to a study of cytomegalovirus exposure and HLA in healthy donors. Across the study: Clustering assigned 81% of the approximately 400 genotyped donors to the Caucasian-associated ancestry cluster.

Germline V lookup: CDR1 SGHAT, CDR2 FQNNGV. Trimming shortened V by 8 bases and J by 4 bases, and 21 bases separated the two germline ends. The CDR3 runs 16 residues. General study results and limits: A list of 150 or so TCR beta chains associated with cytomegalovirus was given. Presence/absence analyses took donor sequencing depth as roughly uniform.

The PCR had 60 Vbeta and 13 Jbeta primers. The protocol was immunoSEQ multiplex PCR, while the TCRdb copy is restricted to in-frame clones and leaves out a portion. The sample holds 130,000 to 150,000 clones, 80% seen once. The sample consisted of PBMCs. This sequence originates from a man aged 35-49 years in good health and CMV-seronegative. The chain joins TRBV11-2 to TRBJ2-1; D perhaps matches TRBD1 (6 bases). This CDR3 reads CASAEQGPEGYNEQFF. The CDR3 DNA follows: TGTGCCAGCGCCGAACAGGGACCTGAGGGTTACAATGAGCAGTTCTTC. Full variable domain (outside the CDR3, taken from reference TRBV11-2 and TRBJ2-1): EAGVAQSPRYKIIEKRQSVAFWCNPISGHATLYWYQQILGQGPKLLIQFQNNGVVDDSQLPKDRFSAERLKGVDSTLKIQPAKLEDSAVYLCASAEQGPEGYNEQFFGPGTRLTVL.